These 8 T cell receptor beta chains were sequenced from one sample in a study of T cell responses to AZD1222 COVID-19 vaccine. Assay: immunoSEQ multiplex PCR; the TCRdb copy retains only in-frame clones and omits some. The sample consists of around 100,000 clones, about 94% of them appearing once. Sequenced here: peripheral blood, sampled on day 0 of AZD1222 vaccination. These receptors were obtained from an adult in good health.

The chain joins TRBV24-1 to TRBJ1-5; D gene ambiguous. CDR1 and CDR2 from the germline V gene are KGHDR and SFDVKD. The CDR3 is made up of 14 amino acids. V lost 10 bases to trimming and J lost 1 base, with 13 bases between them. The CDR3 DNA reads as TGTGCCACTGGAGACAACGGGAGCAATCAGCCCCAGCATTTT. Translation: CATGDNGSNQPQHF.

The chain is built from TRBV11-3 and TRBJ2-5, with TRBD2 matching over 7 bases. The CDR3 spans 14 residues. Germline-derived CDR1 and CDR2 are SGHNT and YENEEA. V shed 7 bases, J shed 2 bases, and the junction held 7 bases outside the gene matches. The CDR3 DNA is TGTGCCAGCATGGGAAGCGGGGCACAAGAGACCCAGTACTTC. Its protein is CASMGSGAQETQYF.

V gene TRBV27 combines with J gene TRBJ1-6; D is perhaps TRBD1 (5 bases). The CDR3 covers 16 residues. CDR1 and CDR2 from the germline V gene are MNHEY and SMNVEV (reference sequence). V was clipped by 2 bases and J by 8 bases, with 16 bases between them. CDR3 protein: CASSLTPAGTHSPLHF. CDR3 DNA: TGTGCCAGCAGTTTAACCCCGGCAGGGACCCATTCACCCCTCCACTTT.

This clone occurred once. The gene calls are TRBV5-8 and TRBJ1-6; D call uncertain. The ends were cut back, 4 bases at V and 10 bases at J, with 9 bases in the middle. The CDR3 totals 12 residues. Germline CDR1 is SGHTS and CDR2 is YDEGEE. CDR3 nucleotide sequence: TGTGCCAGCAGCGTGTTGGCCTCACCCCTCCACTTT. It yields the protein CASSVLASPLHF.

This chain links TRBV5-5 with TRBJ1-2; no clear D. Between the trimmed V and J ends, which lost 3 bases and 4 bases, there was a span of 13 bases. Germline V gene data show CDR1 as SGHKS and CDR2 as YYEKEE (reference sequence). This CDR3 is 14 amino acids long. CDR3 loop: CASSSEWTGYGYTF. CDR3 coding DNA: TGTGCCAGCAGCTCGGAATGGACGGGCTATGGCTACACCTTC.

The rearrangement joins TRBV15 to TRBJ1-1, with TRBD1 as a possible D gene (5 bases). Germline V gene lookup returns CDR1 LNHNV and CDR2 YYDKDF (reference sequence). This CDR3 is built from 13 residues. The V end lost 2 bases, the J end lost 8 bases, and 12 bases lay between the germline ends. CDR3 sequence (DNA): TGTGCCACCAGCAGATTCCGGGACTACGAAGCTTTCTTT. Its protein is CATSRFRDYEAFF.

The chain links TRBV6-2 or TRBV6-3 to TRBJ1-1, with 7 bases that match TRBD1. The CDR3 consists of 17 residues. Trimming at V came to 0 bases and at J to 1 base, leaving 8 bases not matched to a gene. Germline V CDR1 and CDR2: MNHEY, SVGEGT. The CDR3 nucleotides are TGTGCCAGCAGTTACTCGACGGACAGGTGGACGAACACTGAAGCTTTCTTT. This gives the protein CASSYSTDRWTNTEAFF.

The chain employs TRBV4-1 and TRBJ1-2; D not resolved. This CDR3 is 15 amino acids long. V lost 0 bases and J lost 2, with 10 bases in between. Germline V gene sequence: CDR1 MGHRA, CDR2 YSYEKL. This chain's CDR3 is CASSQDLTGNYGYTF. The CDR3 bases are TGCGCCAGCAGCCAAGATCTTACCGGGAACTATGGCTACACCTTC.